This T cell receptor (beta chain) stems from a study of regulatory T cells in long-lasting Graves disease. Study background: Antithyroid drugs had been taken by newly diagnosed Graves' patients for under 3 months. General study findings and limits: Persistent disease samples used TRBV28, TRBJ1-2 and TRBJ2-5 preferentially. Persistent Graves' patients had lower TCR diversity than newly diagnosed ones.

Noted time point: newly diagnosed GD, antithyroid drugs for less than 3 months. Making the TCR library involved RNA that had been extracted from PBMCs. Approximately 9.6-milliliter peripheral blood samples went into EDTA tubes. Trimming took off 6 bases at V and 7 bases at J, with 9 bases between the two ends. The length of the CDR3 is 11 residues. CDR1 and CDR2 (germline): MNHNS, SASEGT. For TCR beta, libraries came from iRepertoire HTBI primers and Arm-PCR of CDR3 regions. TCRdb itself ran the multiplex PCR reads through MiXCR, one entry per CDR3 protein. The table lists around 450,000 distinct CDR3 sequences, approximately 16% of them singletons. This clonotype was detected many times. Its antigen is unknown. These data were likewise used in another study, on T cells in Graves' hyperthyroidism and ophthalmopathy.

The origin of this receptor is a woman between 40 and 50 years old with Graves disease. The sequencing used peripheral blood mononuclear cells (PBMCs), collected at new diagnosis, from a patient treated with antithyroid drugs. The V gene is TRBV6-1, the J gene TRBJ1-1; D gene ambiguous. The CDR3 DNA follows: TGTGCCAGCAGCGATGGGAGTGAAGCTTTCTTT. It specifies CASSDGSEAFF.